The 16 T cell receptor beta chains in this list originate from one sample, sequenced in a study of T cell responses to AZD1222 COVID-19 vaccine. Assay used: immunoSEQ multiplex PCR; TCRdb lists only in-frame clones, some missing. The sample gives roughly 180,000 clones, around 87% of which show up once; about 6.9% is in the top ten. The source was peripheral blood, collected on day 0 of AZD1222 vaccination. The receptors shown here come from an adult in good health.

For the CDR3, the DNA is TGTGCCAGCTCACCTTCCAGGGATCTGTTTTTT. This gives the protein CASSPSRDLFF. The V and J genes are TRBV18 and TRBJ1-4, with D perhaps matching TRBD1 (5 bases). Germline V gives CDR1 KGHSH, CDR2 LQKENI. The CDR3 has 11 amino acids. V was shortened by 3 bases and J by 14 bases, with 10 bases between the two germline ends.

This clone was found a few times. The chain uses TRBV12-5 and TRBJ2-1; D may be TRBD1 (5 bases). V lost 6 bases and J 7 bases, leaving 16 bases between the germline ends. Germline-derived CDR1 and CDR2 are LGHNT and FRNRAP. The CDR3 length is 14 residues. CDR3 loop: CASGSLSSGNEQFF. The DNA of the CDR3 is TGTGCTAGTGGGTCGCTTAGTTCAGGGAATGAGCAGTTCTTC.

The genes are TRBV5-1 and TRBJ1-1; D gene uncertain. CDR3 length equals 15 residues. The germline gives CDR1 SGHRS, CDR2 YFSETQ. V was trimmed by 0 bases and J by 3 bases, leaving 12 bases between them. The CDR3 nucleotides are TGCGCCAGCAGCTTGGGGACCCGAAGGGACACTGAAGCTTTCTTT. It codes for CASSLGTRRDTEAFF.

The chain uses TRBV6-5 and TRBJ2-7, with no clear D. Germline CDR1 MNHEY, CDR2 SVGAGI. V was clipped by 2 bases and J by 2 bases, with 13 bases between them. The CDR3 runs 15 residues. CDR3: CASSYGIKGTYEQYF. CDR3 nucleotide sequence: TGTGCCAGCAGTTACGGGATTAAGGGTACCTACGAGCAGTACTTC.

V usage is TRBV5-1 and J usage is TRBJ1-5, with D possibly TRBD1 on 5 matching bases. The V gene's germline CDR1 is SGHRS and CDR2 YFSETQ. The CDR3 has 15 amino acids. Trimming took off 0 bases at V and 5 bases at J, with 12 bases between the two ends. CDR3 amino acids: CASSLAGDAHQPQHF. CDR3 DNA sequence: TGCGCCAGCAGCTTGGCCGGGGACGCGCATCAGCCCCAGCATTTT.

The chain is built from TRBV15 and TRBJ1-6; D remains ambiguous. Deletions cut 0 bases from V and 2 bases from J, with 8 bases between. The germline CDR1 and CDR2 sequences are LNHNV and YYDKDF (reference sequence). The CDR3 has 16 residues. Written as DNA, the CDR3 is TGTGCCACCAGCAGAGAAGAGGCGGCCTATAATTCACCCCTCCACTTT. It codes for CATSREEAAYNSPLHF.

This clone was recorded once. The chain combines TRBV10-3 with TRBJ2-3; D is unresolved. The V gene's germline CDR1 is ENHRY and CDR2 SYGVKD. The CDR3 length is 14 residues. Between the trimmed V and J ends, which lost 2 bases and 0 bases, there was a span of 6 bases. CDR3 nucleotide sequence: TGTGCCATCAGTGAGAGCTCGAGCACAGATACGCAGTATTTT. Translation gives CAISESSSTDTQYF.

This chain uses TRBV29-1 with TRBJ2-3, with TRBD1 as a possible D gene (5 bases). Germline V CDR1 and CDR2: SQVTM, ANQGSEA. Trimming stripped 3 bases from V and 4 bases from J, with 11 bases between. The CDR3 loop spans 13 amino acids. CDR3 nucleotide sequence: TGCAGCGTTGAGGGGCCATTGTCAGATACGCAGTATTTT. Its translation is CSVEGPLSDTQYF.

The chain uses TRBV5-5 and TRBJ1-4; the match to TRBD1 covers 7 bases. The CDR3 covers 15 residues. V shed 5 bases, J shed 11 bases, and the junction held 15 bases outside the gene matches. CDR1 and CDR2 (germline): SGHKS, YYEKEE (reference sequence). The CDR3 sequence: CASRYPGGSPGKLFF. The CDR3 DNA is TGTGCCAGCAGGTACCCAGGGGGTTCCCCTGGGAAACTGTTTTTT.

With respect to this clone: One end of the junction is discordant with germline, which a read error may explain. This chain links TRBV7-7 with TRBJ2-1; 8 bases are shared with TRBD2. Germline CDR1 is SSHAT and CDR2 is FNYEAQ (reference sequence). The CDR3 sequence is 15 residues long. CDR3 in DNA: TGTGCTAGCAGCTTATCCGGGGGGGCGGTGAATGAGCAGTTCTTC. Residues: CASSLSGGAVNEQFF.

This clone was recorded only once. The chain uses TRBV4-3 and TRBJ2-3; TRBD2 agrees at 11 bases. This CDR3 has 15 residues. J was trimmed by 8 bases and V by 1 base; bases with no gene match: 5. The germline V gene encodes CDR1 LGHNA and CDR2 YSLEER. The chain's CDR3 is CASSQGVAGGSTQYF. Written as DNA, the CDR3 is TGCGCCAGCAGCCAAGGGGTAGCGGGGGGGTCTACGCAGTATTTT.

The V and J genes are TRBV5-1 and TRBJ1-6, with a weak D call TRBD1 (5 bases). Germline V gene lookup returns CDR1 SGHRS and CDR2 YFSETQ. V lost 4 bases to trimming and J lost 5 bases, with 13 bases between them. This CDR3 is built from 15 residues. CDR3 nucleotide sequence: TGCGCCAGCAGCCCCAGAGGACAAGATAATTCACCCCTCCACTTT. Protein sequence: CASSPRGQDNSPLHF.

This chain connects TRBV4-1 to TRBJ2-1; 13 bases line up with TRBD2. J lost 12 bases, V lost 1 base, and 12 bases had no gene match. Germline lookup yields CDR1 MGHRA and CDR2 YSYEKL. The CDR3 totals 17 residues. The CDR3 protein is CASSQVFGTSGVRGQFF. CDR3 DNA sequence: TGCGCCAGCAGCCAAGTTTTCGGGACTAGCGGGGTGAGGGGGCAGTTCTTC.

J is TRBJ2-1 and V is TRBV5-4, with 15 positions matching TRBD2. There are 16 residues in the CDR3. The V gene's germline CDR1 is SGHNT and CDR2 YYREEE (reference sequence). The trim removed 4 bases at V and 4 bases at J, leaving 3 bases unmatched. CDR3 amino acids: CASSGGLAGGYNEQFF. The CDR3 DNA reads TGTGCCAGCAGCGGGGGACTAGCGGGGGGTTACAATGAGCAGTTCTTC.

This clone appeared a few times. This chain links TRBV7-9 with TRBJ1-1, with TRBD1 matching 7 bases. Trimming at V came to 0 bases and at J to 5 bases, leaving 0 bases not matched to a gene. This CDR3 spans 13 amino acids. Germline-derived CDR1 and CDR2 are SEHNR and FQNEAQ (reference sequence). Here the CDR3 DNA reads TGTGCCAGCAGCTTAGCGGGACAGACTGAAGCTTTCTTT. Protein: CASSLAGQTEAFF. The full variable domain, completed using reference TRBV7-9 and TRBJ1-1, is DTGVSQNPRHKITKRGQNVTFRCDPISEHNRLYWYRQTLGQGPEFLTYFQNEAQLEKSRLLSDRFSAERPKGSFSTLEIQRTEQGDSAMYLCASSLAGQTEAFFGQGTRLTVV.

Points on this clone: The junction departs from germline at one end; a sequencing error may be responsible. The DNA of the CDR3 is TGCGCCAGCAGCTCAAGGACTAGCGTCGAGGGTCAGAACTTC. Translation: CASSSRTSVEGQNF. This sequence joins TRBV5-1 and TRBJ2-5; 9 nucleotides match TRBD2. Germline-derived CDR1 and CDR2 are SGHRS and YFSETQ. This CDR3 is built from 14 residues.